One sample yielded the 9 T cell receptor beta chains listed below, sequenced in a study of tumor and adjacent non-tumor tissue in lung cancer. RNA was extracted from bulk tissue without any cell sorting. This non-tumor lung sample came from over 3 cm beyond the tumor edge. The library came from three nested PCR rounds adapted from ARM-PCR protocols. Using its own MiXCR run on the multiplex PCR reads, TCRdb lists one record per CDR3 protein. Of tens of thousands of distinct CDR3 sequences listed, under 75% were seen once; the top ten hold 30%. Sequencing was carried out using distant non-tumor lung tissue. The receptors shown here come from a woman in her 70s with non-small cell lung cancer.

As for this clonotype: Mismatch with germline at one junction end may stem from a read error. The CDR3 loop reads CSVPEKKAGGRGSYNVQFF. CDR3 nucleotides: TGCAGCGTCCCTGAGAAGAAGGCGGGAGGGCGAGGGTCCTACAATGTGCAGTTCTTC. The chain employs TRBV29-1 and TRBJ2-1; TRBD2 matches 9 bases. The CDR3 is made up of 19 amino acids. CDR1 and CDR2 (germline): SQVTM, ANQGSEA.

This rearrangement joins TRBV2 to TRBJ2-1; D possibly corresponds to TRBD2 (6 bases). The V and J ends lost 6 bases and 0 bases respectively, with 12 bases between them. CDR3 length: 15 residues. Germline-derived CDR1 and CDR2 are SNHLY and FYNNEI. The CDR3 protein is CASRKLADSYNEQFF. The DNA of the CDR3 is TGTGCCAGCAGGAAACTAGCCGACTCCTACAATGAGCAGTTCTTC.

About this clonotype itself: The conserved phenylalanine or tryptophan normally closing the CDR3 is absent here, so this likely arose from a read error. The genes are TRBV4-1 and TRBJ1-1, with unresolved D. The V end lost 6 bases, the J end lost 1 base, and 12 bases lay between the germline ends. CDR1 is MGHRA and CDR2 is YSYEKL in the germline V gene. CDR3 size: 14 residues. As DNA, the CDR3 is TGCGCCAGCAGGCACCGAACAGAGAACACTGAAGCTTTCTCT. It translates to CASRHRTENTEAFS.

This clonotype was picked up one time. In this CDR3 the conserved last residue, phenylalanine or tryptophan, is missing, so a read error is likely. The chain links TRBV11-2 to TRBJ2-2; D not resolved. Germline V gives CDR1 SGHAT, CDR2 FQNNGV. This CDR3 has 11 residues. The CDR3 bases are TGTTCCAGCAGCTTATCCGGGGAGCTGTTTATT. It yields the protein CSSSLSGELFI.

A note on this clonotype: The conserved final phenylalanine or tryptophan is absent from the CDR3, which likely points to a read error. V gene TRBV5-4 combines with J gene TRBJ2-3, with D perhaps given as TRBD1 or TRBD2 (7 bases each). In germline, CDR1 is SGHNT, CDR2 YYREEE (reference sequence). With 8 bases removed from V and 2 bases from J, the gap between germline ends came to 18 bases. CDR3 length: 15 amino acids. CDR3 nucleotide sequence: TGTGCCAGTAGCCAGGGGGGGAGGGCCACAGATACGCAGTATTAT. This codes for CASSQGGRATDTQYY.

About this clonotype itself: One end of the junction does not line up with germline, which may come from a read error. The chain joins TRBV10-3 to TRBJ2-3, with a possible D match to TRBD1 (5 bases). Germline CDR1 is ENHRY and CDR2 is SYGVKD. This CDR3 spans 16 amino acids. The CDR3: CAIGELMLQDTDTQYF. The CDR3 nucleotides read TGTGCCATCGGTGAGTTGATGCTCCAGGACACAGATACACAGTATTTT.

This clonotype was recorded at least ten times. The chain uses TRBV5-1 and TRBJ2-7, with D possibly being TRBD1 (6 bases). Looked up from germline, CDR1 is SGHRS and CDR2 is YFSETQ. V lost 4 bases and J lost 6, with 11 bases in between. The CDR3 covers 12 residues. The DNA for the CDR3 is TGCGCCAGCAGCGTAGGGGGAGCCGAGCAGTACTTC. It codes for CASSVGGAEQYF.

This clonotype was counted a few times. The chain links TRBV5-8 to TRBJ1-2; tentatively, D is TRBD1 (6 bases). Trimming removed 1 base at V and 8 bases at J, with 15 bases between. CDR3 length: 14 amino acids. Per the germline V gene, CDR1 is SGHTS and CDR2 is YDEGEE. CDR3 coding DNA: TGTGCCAGCAGCTTGTTCGTGGGGGCGATAGGCTACACCTTC. Encoded protein: CASSLFVGAIGYTF.

This clonotype was seen ten or more times. The chain links TRBV10-3 to TRBJ2-7; 15 bases match TRBD2. The CDR3 has 13 amino acids. Germline loops: CDR1 ENHRY, CDR2 SYGVKD. The V segment lost 6 bases and the J segment 6 bases; nucleotides outside the gene matches: 0. This chain's CDR3 is CAIRGLAGGEQYF. DNA for the CDR3: TGTGCCATCAGGGGACTAGCGGGAGGCGAGCAGTACTTC.